This is a list of T cell receptor beta chains from one sample in a study of Graves' ophthalmopathy and Graves' hyperthyroidism. TCRdb itself ran the multiplex PCR reads through MiXCR, one entry per CDR3 protein. The repertoire holds around 1,000,000 distinct CDR3 sequences, with less than 45% as singletons. Sequenced material: peripheral blood or thyroid tissue (not recorded which). Receptors originate from an adult man with Graves' hyperthyroidism. CDR3s include the opening cysteine and the closing phenylalanine or tryptophan. A D gene is named only where the DNA matches it firmly. Size values are once, few and many counts, or a class for expanded clones, and some rows have none.

cdr3_aa d_call clone_size cdr3_length j_call v_call
CAIRKGETGEQYF . many 13 TRBJ2-7 TRBV10-3
CASREEDRGYEQYF TRBD1 . 14 TRBJ2-7 TRBV10-2
CATRDRDFSYDGYTF TRBD1 few 15 TRBJ1-2 TRBV12-3/TRBV12-4
CASGQGQGEGYTF TRBD1 . 13 TRBJ1-2 TRBV2
CASSQFHRVGNTEAFF . many 16 TRBJ1-1 TRBV5-5
CASSQEEAGQGGYEQYF TRBD1 few 17 TRBJ2-7 TRBV4-1
CASSLVWRGGRQETQYF TRBD2 many 17 TRBJ2-5 TRBV7-2
CASSSGKDWSEQYF . many 14 TRBJ2-7 TRBV11-3
CASRIYTDPYGYTF . many 14 TRBJ1-2 TRBV5-8
CASSYLTGTGIGTQYF TRBD1 . 16 TRBJ2-5 TRBV6-1
CAIRAGTGGSGELFF TRBD1 many 15 TRBJ2-2 TRBV10-3
CASTEWGQETQYF . many 13 TRBJ2-5 TRBV7-2
CASTFGAGAAGELFF TRBD2 once 15 TRBJ2-2 TRBV2
CASSYNSDSDEQYF . many 14 TRBJ2-7 TRBV7-7
CASTPSTTNEKLFF . . 14 TRBJ1-4 TRBV6-6
CAASGTGWDQPQHF TRBD1 many 14 TRBJ1-5 TRBV10-3
CASRISGFGEQYF . few 13 TRBJ2-7 TRBV6-2/TRBV6-3
CATARVGESTNEKLFF . . 16 TRBJ1-4 TRBV15
CASTTPAGELFF . . 12 TRBJ2-2 TRBV7-8
CASSLANGGGIYYQETQYF TRBD2 . 19 TRBJ2-5 TRBV7-2
CASSGVMGQPQYF . . 13 TRBJ2-5 TRBV7-9
CSGGTGYEQYF . . 11 TRBJ2-7 TRBV29-1
CASSIPGGTEAFF . many 13 TRBJ1-1 TRBV19
CASGTSGGVSNQPQHF . . 16 TRBJ1-5 TRBV12-3/TRBV12-4
CASGDRGYGYTF TRBD1 . 12 TRBJ1-2 TRBV28
CASNQDRMNQPQHF . many 14 TRBJ1-5 TRBV2
CASSLGNLEQYF . few 12 TRBJ2-7 TRBV11-2
CASSESQTGRLYEQYF TRBD1 few 16 TRBJ2-7 TRBV10-2
CSLGQGRTEAFF TRBD1 . 12 TRBJ1-1 TRBV20-1
CASSRKPTGFTEAFF . . 15 TRBJ1-1 TRBV10-3
CATSRESRGEPFF . . 13 TRBJ1-1 TRBV15
CACGLAGSYEQYF TRBD2 many 13 TRBJ2-7 TRBV6-5
CASSLGQGAGANVLTF TRBD1 many 16 TRBJ2-6 TRBV5-1
CASISGRGVGYTF . . 13 TRBJ1-2 TRBV12-3/TRBV12-4
CASRRDASPLHF . once 12 TRBJ1-6 TRBV9
CASSLTRTYEQYF . many 13 TRBJ2-7 TRBV7-2
CATSLSWGNYGYTF . many 14 TRBJ1-2 TRBV7-9
CSAERQGTVTGELFF TRBD1 many 15 TRBJ2-2 TRBV20-1
CASSPHTGVPPSYEQYF TRBD1 . 17 TRBJ2-7 TRBV5-1
CAHDEDTVNSPLHF . . 14 TRBJ1-6 TRBV24-1
CATRGDEDTQYF . few 12 TRBJ2-3 TRBV10-3
CANRTGNLNEKLFF . . 14 TRBJ1-4 TRBV6-5
CASGSSETQYF . many 11 TRBJ2-5 TRBV11-2
CASRREGSLYEQYF . . 14 TRBJ2-7 TRBV6-5
CSASWTGMGETQYF TRBD1 . 14 TRBJ2-5 TRBV29-1
CASSYGHLKTYGYTF . many 15 TRBJ1-2 TRBV6-5
CASSVASGRGGGETQYF TRBD2 many 17 TRBJ2-5 TRBV9
CASSSSGQGVYEQYF TRBD1 once 15 TRBJ2-7 TRBV7-2
CAISGRHEAFF . many 11 TRBJ1-1 TRBV10-3
CASRTTGEPNQPQHF TRBD1 . 15 TRBJ1-5 TRBV6-5
CSVEVRGNTGELFF . many 14 TRBJ2-2 TRBV29-1
CASSEYRERSGQYF . . 14 TRBJ2-7 TRBV6-5